The 2 T cell receptor beta chains reported below all come from one sample, sequenced in a study of cytomegalovirus exposure and HLA in healthy donors. Primers: 60 Vbeta forward and 13 Jbeta reverse. Profiling relied on immunoSEQ multiplex PCR, and the TCRdb table lists in-frame clones only, not all of them. The data contain about 170,000 clones, 72% of them singletons. The specimen was PBMCs. These TCRs come from a human donor in good health.

V is TRBV7-3 and J is TRBJ2-5; tentative D call: TRBD1 (5 bases). Germline-derived CDR1 and CDR2 are SGHTA and FQGTGA. V lost 0 bases, J lost 6 bases, and 17 bases lay in between. This CDR3 is 16 amino acids long. The CDR3 coding sequence is TGTGCCAGCAGCTTAACTTCCGGCAGGGTCGGTCAGACCCAGTACTTC. This codes for CASSLTSGRVGQTQYF. Using reference TRBV7-3 and TRBJ2-5 for the parts outside the CDR3, the full variable domain is GAGVSQTPSNKVTEKGKYVELRCDPISGHTALYWYRQSLGQGPEFLIYFQGTGAADDSGLPNDRFFAVRPEGSVSTLKIQRTERGDSAVYLCASSLTSGRVGQTQYFGPGTRLLVL.

This sequence joins TRBV19 and TRBJ1-6; TRBD1 matches at 7 bases. Germline lookup yields CDR1 LNHDA and CDR2 SQIVND (reference sequence). This CDR3 contains 14 residues. The trim removed 6 bases at V and 9 bases at J, leaving 8 bases unmatched. CDR3 sequence: CASSYPGQLSPLHF. DNA for the CDR3: TGTGCCAGTAGCTACCCGGGACAGCTTTCACCCCTCCACTTT.